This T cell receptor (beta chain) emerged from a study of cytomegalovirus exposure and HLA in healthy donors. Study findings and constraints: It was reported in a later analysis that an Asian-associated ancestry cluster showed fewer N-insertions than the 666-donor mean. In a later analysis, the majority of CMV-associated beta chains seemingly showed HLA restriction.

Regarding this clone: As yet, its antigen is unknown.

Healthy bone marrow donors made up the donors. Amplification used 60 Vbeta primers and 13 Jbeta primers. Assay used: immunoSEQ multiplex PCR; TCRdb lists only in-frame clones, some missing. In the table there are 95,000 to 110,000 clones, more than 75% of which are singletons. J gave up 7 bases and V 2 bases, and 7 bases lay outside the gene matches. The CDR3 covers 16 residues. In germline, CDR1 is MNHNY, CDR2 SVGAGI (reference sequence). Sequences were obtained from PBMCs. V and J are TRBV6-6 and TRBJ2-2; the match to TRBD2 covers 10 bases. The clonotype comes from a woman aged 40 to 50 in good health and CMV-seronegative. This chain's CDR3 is CASSYEREGPDGELFF. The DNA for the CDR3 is TGTGCCAGCAGTTACGAGCGGGAGGGCCCGGACGGGGAGCTGTTTTTT.